The 10 T cell receptor beta chains reported below all come from one sample, sequenced in a study of T cell responses to AZD1222 COVID-19 vaccine (dated by TCRdb to about 2021). This specimen's time point label, per the study, means: about 28 days (+/-7) after the second vaccine dose. Reading the label with the study, this specimen's treatment or condition is: meningococcal conjugate vaccine given as trial control. The method was the immunoSEQ multiplex PCR assay. TCRdb stores this immuneACCESS table with in-frame sequences only. Part of the clones is absent; in the studies checked, under half of the shortfall reflects unresolved V genes, and no reason is known for the rest. The sample includes approximately 130,000 clones, with 85% observed a single time. Approximately 8% of the sample is in the top ten clones. The specimen was peripheral blood, collected 28 days after the second dose of the MenACWY control vaccine. The source is an adult who received the MenACWY meningococcal vaccine as a control.

The chain links TRBV10-3 to TRBJ2-1, with 9 bases identical to TRBD2. In germline, CDR1 is ENHRY, CDR2 SYGVKD. V lost 11 bases to trimming and J lost 1 base; unmatched junction nucleotides: 18. This CDR3 has 18 residues. The CDR3 loop reads CASQLKAGGHASYNEQFF. The CDR3 nucleotides are TGTGCCTCTCAACTCAAAGCGGGAGGCCATGCTTCCTACAATGAGCAGTTCTTC.

The genes are TRBV5-4 and TRBJ2-5; 7 bases are a match to TRBD2. The V segment lost 3 bases and the J segment 6 bases; nucleotides outside the gene matches: 14. The CDR3 totals 16 residues. CDR1 and CDR2 from the germline V gene are SGHNT and YYREEE (reference sequence). CDR3: CASSSFGGGRSQTQYF. The CDR3 nucleotides are TGTGCCAGCAGCTCCTTTGGGGGGGGGAGGTCGCAGACCCAGTACTTC.

The rearrangement joins TRBV6-5 to TRBJ1-1; D is possibly TRBD1 (6 bases). Germline CDR1 MNHEY, CDR2 SVGAGI. V shed 6 bases and J shed 7 bases, with 12 bases lying between them. This CDR3 has 12 residues. CDR3 protein: CASRRGGFEAFF. DNA for the CDR3: TGTGCCAGCAGAAGAGGGGGGTTTGAAGCTTTCTTT.

This chain links TRBV4-1 with TRBJ1-2, with 7 bases identical to TRBD1. The CDR3 spans 13 residues. The V gene end was trimmed by 6 bases and the J gene end by 7 bases; junction bases not matched to a gene: 8. Looked up from germline, CDR1 is MGHRA and CDR2 is YSYEKL. The CDR3 region is CASSPGGVGGYTF. The CDR3 DNA reads as TGCGCCAGCAGTCCAGGGGGAGTGGGTGGCTACACCTTC.

The chain employs TRBV5-1 and TRBJ2-3; 7 nucleotides align to TRBD1. This CDR3 is 15 amino acids long. The V gene's germline CDR1 is SGHRS and CDR2 YFSETQ. The V and J ends lost 5 bases and 1 base, in that order; junction bases with no gene match: 7. The CDR3 region is CASRTDRSRTDTQYF. As DNA, the CDR3 is TGCGCCAGCAGAACGGACAGGAGCCGCACAGATACGCAGTATTTT.

This chain connects TRBV18 to TRBJ1-1; no reliable D call. V gave up 0 bases and J gave up 11 bases, with 13 bases separating them. CDR3 size: 13 residues. Germline lookup yields CDR1 KGHSH and CDR2 LQKENI. The CDR3 loop is CASSPPVGVMAFF. Written as DNA, the CDR3 is TGTGCCAGCTCACCACCGGTTGGGGTTATGGCTTTCTTT.

This rearrangement joins TRBV29-1 to TRBJ2-5; TRBD2 matches 9 bases. Germline V gene data show CDR1 as SQVTM and CDR2 as ANQGSEA. The CDR3 runs to 16 residues. Trimming removed 2 bases from V and 2 bases from J; junction bases left unmatched: 9. CDR3 region: CSVEWFLAGVQETQYF. CDR3 in DNA: TGCAGCGTTGAATGGTTTTTAGCGGGGGTTCAAGAGACCCAGTACTTC.

The CDR3 region has the DNA TGTGCCAGCAGCTTGGTCGGCCCCAGCACAGATACGCAGTATTTT. Its translation: CASSLVGPSTDTQYF. The genes are TRBV5-6 and TRBJ2-3; no definite D call. Between the trimmed V and J ends, which lost 0 bases and 0 bases, there was a span of 8 bases. Germline CDR1 reads SGHDT; CDR2 reads YYEEEE. This CDR3 has 15 amino acids.

The chain is built from TRBV18 and TRBJ2-1; TRBD2 matches at 10 bases. V dropped 6 bases and J dropped 8; count of bases not matched to a gene: 10. The CDR3 runs 15 residues. Per germline, CDR1 KGHSH and CDR2 LQKENI. CDR3 nucleotides: TGTGCCAGCTCCCAGCGGGGGGGCGGTCTCCATGAGCAGTTCTTC. It is translated as CASSQRGGGLHEQFF.

This chain links TRBV3-1 (or the pseudogene TRBV3-2) with TRBJ1-4; TRBD1 matches 9 bases. The length of the CDR3 is 15 residues. V shed 5 bases and J 6 bases; nucleotides not matched to a gene: 7. Germline lookup yields CDR1 LGHDT and CDR2 YNNKEL (reference sequence). The CDR3 coding sequence is TGTGCCAGCAGCTTCCGGACAGGGGTTTATGAAAAACTGTTTTTT. Its protein product is CASSFRTGVYEKLFF.